Below are 10 T cell receptor beta chains sequenced from a single sample in a study of Ad26.COV2.S vaccination and SARS-CoV-2 variants (dated by TCRdb to the early 2020s). The treatment or condition label here, explained by the study, means: about 20 received Ad26.COV2.S at low or high dose, single or two shots; a few received placebo; per-sample allocation not given. For vaccine and placebo recipients, the sequenced repertoires came from samples collected on day 63 after the first injection. The method was the immunoSEQ multiplex PCR assay. In TCRdb, the immuneACCESS table is reduced to in-frame sequences with V and J assigned. These tables do not hold every clone; where another copy was compared, an unresolved V gene accounts for under half, and the others remain unexplained. The sample table contains under 300,000 clones; only one count was recorded for approximately 88% of them. The top ten hold about 2.7% of the sample.

The sequencing here drew on peripheral blood, taken in a trial of Ad26.COV2.S vaccine versus placebo. These receptors all come from a person aged 18 to 65 who received the Ad26.COV2.S COVID-19 vaccine or a placebo.

The chain has TRBV4-3 and TRBJ2-3; 14 nucleotides match TRBD2. CDR3 length: 16 amino acids. J lost 5 bases, V lost 2 bases, and 3 bases had no gene match. From germline, CDR1 is LGHNA and CDR2 YSLEER. The CDR3 reads CASSQPGLAGVDTQYF. CDR3 sequence (DNA): TGCGCCAGCAGCCAACCGGGACTAGCGGGGGTAGATACGCAGTATTTT.

The chain combines TRBV29-1 with TRBJ1-1, with D perhaps matching TRBD1 (6 bases). The CDR3 has 15 amino acids. CDR1 is SQVTM, CDR2 ANQGSEA, per germline. V shed 3 bases and J shed 5 bases, with 19 bases lying between them. The CDR3 protein is CSVDGAGGAQTEAFF. In DNA, the CDR3 is TGCAGCGTTGACGGGGCGGGGGGGGCACAGACTGAAGCTTTCTTT.

This clone was counted only a few times. The rearrangement joins TRBV19 to TRBJ1-3, with 7 bases that match TRBD1. This CDR3 region has 14 residues. CDR1 is LNHDA and CDR2 is SQIVND in the germline V gene (reference sequence). The V and J ends lost 4 bases and 1 base, in that order; junction bases with no gene match: 1. CDR3 coding DNA: TGTGCCAGTAGTACACAGGGGTCTGGAAACACCATATATTTT. This gives the protein CASSTQGSGNTIYF.

This clone came up a few times. The V and J genes are TRBV27 and TRBJ1-1, with a weak D call TRBD1 (6 bases). V was shortened by 6 bases and J by 1 base, with 18 bases between the two germline ends. CDR1 is MNHEY and CDR2 is SMNVEV in the germline V gene (reference sequence). The CDR3 extends over 16 amino acids. For the CDR3, the DNA is TGTGCCAGCAGCCCGGGCAGGGGATATGGGAACACTGAAGCTTTCTTT. Translated, it gives CASSPGRGYGNTEAFF.

The rearrangement joins TRBV2 to TRBJ1-2; the D is unclear. Germline V gene data show CDR1 as SNHLY and CDR2 as FYNNEI. The germline V and J ends were trimmed by 2 bases and 4 bases, with 8 bases remaining between them. CDR3 length: 13 residues. CDR3 in amino acids: CASSESVVYGYTF. The CDR3 DNA follows: TGTGCCAGCAGTGAATCTGTAGTCTATGGCTACACCTTC.

The chain couples TRBV11-2 to TRBJ2-2; 13 bases match TRBD2. CDR3 size: 15 residues. J gave up 7 bases and V 5 bases, and 4 bases lay outside the gene matches. Germline loops: CDR1 SGHAT, CDR2 FQNNGV. The DNA of the CDR3 is TGTGCCAGCAGCCCGGGACTAGCGGGGTTCGGGGAGCTGTTTTTT. It codes for CASSPGLAGFGELFF.

The chain employs TRBV7-9 and TRBJ2-7, with 7 bases that match TRBD1. This CDR3 is built from 15 residues. CDR1 is SEHNR, CDR2 FQNEAQ, per germline (reference sequence). The V and J ends lost 5 bases and 5 bases, in that order; junction bases with no gene match: 12. The DNA of the CDR3 is TGTGCCAGCAGCCATTCGACAGGGATGTCCCACGAGCAGTACGTC. This gives the protein CASSHSTGMSHEQYV.

V is TRBV19 and J is TRBJ2-1; D is perhaps TRBD2 (6 bases). The CDR3 spans 15 residues. Germline CDR1 is LNHDA and CDR2 is SQIVND (reference sequence). The ends were cut back, 3 bases at V and 7 bases at J, with 16 bases in the middle. CDR3 nucleotide sequence: TGTGCCAGTAGTATGGTACTAGCTGGGGGAAATGAGCAGTTCTTC. It encodes CASSMVLAGGNEQFF.

This clone was found a few times. This specimen includes other DNA sequences encoding the same CDR3. This sequence joins TRBV5-6 and TRBJ2-1; 9 nucleotides line up with TRBD1. Germline CDR1 reads SGHDT; CDR2 reads YYEEEE. This CDR3 has 13 amino acids. V was pared by 3 bases and J by 7 bases, with 2 bases of the junction left unmatched. The chain's CDR3 is CASSSGTGNEQFF. The CDR3 nucleotides are TGTGCCAGCAGCTCCGGGACAGGGAATGAGCAGTTCTTC.

V and J are TRBV4-3 and TRBJ2-1; 9 nucleotides line up with TRBD2. Germline V CDR1 and CDR2: LGHNA, YSLEER. V shed 3 bases and J 4 bases; nucleotides not matched to a gene: 13. This CDR3 region has 18 residues. The CDR3 region is CASSHHNVERGAYNEQFF. CDR3 in DNA: TGCGCCAGCAGCCATCATAACGTGGAGCGGGGGGCGTACAATGAGCAGTTCTTC.